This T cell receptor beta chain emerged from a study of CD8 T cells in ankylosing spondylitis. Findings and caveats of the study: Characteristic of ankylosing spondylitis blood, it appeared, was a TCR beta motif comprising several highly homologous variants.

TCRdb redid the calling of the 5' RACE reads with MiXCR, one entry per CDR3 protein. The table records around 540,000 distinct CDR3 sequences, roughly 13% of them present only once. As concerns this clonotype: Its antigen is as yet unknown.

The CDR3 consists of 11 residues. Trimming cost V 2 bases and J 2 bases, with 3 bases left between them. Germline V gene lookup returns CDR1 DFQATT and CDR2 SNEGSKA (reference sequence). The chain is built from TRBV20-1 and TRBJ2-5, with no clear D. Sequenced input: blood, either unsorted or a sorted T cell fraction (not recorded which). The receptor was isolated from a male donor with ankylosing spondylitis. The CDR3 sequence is CSARWQETQYF. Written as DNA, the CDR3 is TGCAGTGCTAGATGGCAAGAGACCCAGTACTTC.